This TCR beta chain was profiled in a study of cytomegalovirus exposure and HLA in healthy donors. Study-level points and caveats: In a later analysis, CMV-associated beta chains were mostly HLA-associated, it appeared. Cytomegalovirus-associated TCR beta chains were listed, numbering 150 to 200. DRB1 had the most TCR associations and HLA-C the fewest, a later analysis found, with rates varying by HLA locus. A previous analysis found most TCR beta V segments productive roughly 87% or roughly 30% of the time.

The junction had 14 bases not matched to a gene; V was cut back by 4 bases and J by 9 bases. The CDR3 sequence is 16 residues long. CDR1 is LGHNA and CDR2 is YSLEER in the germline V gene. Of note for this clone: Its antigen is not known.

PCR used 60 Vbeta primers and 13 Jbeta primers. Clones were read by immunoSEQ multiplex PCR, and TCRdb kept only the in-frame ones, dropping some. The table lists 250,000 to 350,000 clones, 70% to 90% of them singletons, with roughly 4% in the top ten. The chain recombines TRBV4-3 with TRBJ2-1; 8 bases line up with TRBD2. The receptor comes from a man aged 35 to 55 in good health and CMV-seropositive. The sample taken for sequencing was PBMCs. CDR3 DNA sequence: TGCGCCAGCAGCCCAGGGGTGGCTAGCGGGCGGGGTGAGCAGTTCTTC. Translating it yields CASSPGVASGRGEQFF.